These T cell receptor beta chains were read from a single sample in a study of cytomegalovirus exposure and HLA in healthy donors. Data came from immunoSEQ multiplex PCR; TCRdb stores just in-frame clones and leaves some out. The table shows over 150,000 clones, with 84% occurring only once. What was sequenced was PBMCs. The receptors originated from a boy aged 2 to 10 in good health and CMV-seronegative. The CDR3 runs from the conserved cysteine through the conserved F or W. A D gene is named only where the DNA matches it firmly. Size is omitted from some rows. Given values are once, few, many or a class for expanded clones.

d_gene	abundance	j_gene	v_gene	CDR3nt	CDR3aa
TRBD2	-	TRBJ2-7	TRBV19	TGTGCCAGTAGTATAGAGGTGTCTAGCGGGGAAACCTACGAGCAGTACTTC	CASSIEVSSGETYEQYF
-	-	TRBJ1-3	TRBV4-1	TGCGCCAGTTCCGCGGCGGGGATTCGAAACACCATATATTTT	CASSAAGIRNTIYF
TRBD2	-	TRBJ2-3	TRBV11-3	TGTGCCAGCAGCTTAGGGGTAGCGGGAGATGGAACAGATACGCAGTATTTT	CASSLGVAGDGTDTQYF
TRBD1	-	TRBJ1-1	TRBV6-1	TGTGCCAGCAGTGCCCGACAGGGTGTGAACACTGAAGCTTTCTTT	CASSARQGVNTEAFF
TRBD1	-	TRBJ1-2	TRBV19	TGTGCCAGTAGTGAACAGGGGTATGGGGGCTACACCTTC	CASSEQGYGGYTF
TRBD1	-	TRBJ2-3	TRBV2	TGTGCCAGCAGTCAGGGACAGCCTAGCACAGATACGCAGTATTTT	CASSQGQPSTDTQYF
-	-	TRBJ2-3	TRBV29-1	TGCAGCATAACAGGAGAGACGACAGATACGCAGTATTTT	CSITGETTDTQYF
TRBD2	-	TRBJ2-1	TRBV7-9	TGTGCCAGCAGTTTTAGCGGGAGGGCGGTTGAGCAGTTCTTC	CASSFSGRAVEQFF
TRBD1	few	TRBJ1-1	TRBV28	TGTGCCGCCGGGGACGACAGGGCGGTCGCTGAAGCTTTCTTT	CAAGDDRAVAEAFF
-	few	TRBJ1-5	TRBV18	TGTGCCAGCTCGCAAAGTCCTGGGACAACCAATCAGCCCCAGCATTTT	CASSQSPGTTNQPQHF
TRBD1	few	TRBJ1-2	TRBV4-1	TGCGCCAGCAGCCACTCAGGACAGGGGAATGGCTACACCTTC	CASSHSGQGNGYTF
-	-	TRBJ2-3	TRBV2	TGTGCCAGCAGTGAGCATGCGGGCTTTCTCACAGATACGCAGTATTTT	CASSEHAGFLTDTQYF
-	-	TRBJ2-7	TRBV25-1	TGTGCCAGCAGTGAGGCGACAGTCTACGAGCAGTACTTC	CASSEATVYEQYF
-	-	TRBJ1-5	TRBV28	TGTGCCAGCAGTCGCCGCGCTAGTCAGCCCCAGCATTTT	CASSRRASQPQHF
TRBD1	-	TRBJ2-5	TRBV28	TGTGCCAGCACCCCCTCGACAGGGCGACTCCCCTGGGGGCAAGAGACCCAGTACTTC	CASTPSTGRLPWGQETQYF
TRBD1	-	TRBJ1-5	TRBV6-5	TGTGCCAGCAGTGAACAGGGGGCAAAACAGCCCCAGCATTTT	CASSEQGAKQPQHF
TRBD1	once	TRBJ1-1	TRBV25-1	TGTGCCAGCAGGGGGAGACAGGGGGTGAACACTGAAGCTTTCTTT	CASRGRQGVNTEAFF
TRBD1	-	TRBJ1-2	TRBV5-1	TGCGCCAGCAGCTTGGTGACAGGGGCTAACTATGGCTACACCTTC	CASSLVTGANYGYTF
-	-	TRBJ2-5	TRBV6-6	TGTGCCAGCAGCCCCCAACAAGAGACCCAGTACTTC	CASSPQQETQYF
TRBD1	few	TRBJ2-2	TRBV4-1	TGCGCCAGCAGCCATGAGGACAGGGTCACCGGGGAGCTGTTTTTT	CASSHEDRVTGELFF
-	once	TRBJ2-7	TRBV25-1	TGTGCCAGCAGTGAAGGGTTAGGAGGCTACGAGCAGTACTTC	CASSEGLGGYEQYF
TRBD1	-	TRBJ1-4	TRBV7-9	TGTGCCAGCAGCTTGCAAGGGGACAGAACTAATGAAAAACTGTTTTTT	CASSLQGDRTNEKLFF
TRBD2	-	TRBJ2-7	TRBV6-1	TGTGCCAGCAGAGCTAGCGGCCCCAAGTACGAGCAGTACTTC	CASRASGPKYEQYF
-	-	TRBJ2-2	TRBV27	TGTGCCAGCAGTTTGGGGCAGGGAATGACCGGGGAGCTGTTTTTT	CASSLGQGMTGELFF
-	-	TRBJ2-3	TRBV19	TGTGCCAGTATCGGCGGGGCAGATACGCAGTATTTT	CASIGGADTQYF
-	-	TRBJ2-2	TRBV10-3	TGTGCCATCAGTGGCCTAGACCCGAGCACCGGGGAGCTGTTTTTT	CAISGLDPSTGELFF
TRBD1	once	TRBJ1-4	TRBV6-5	TGTGCCAGCAGATCCGCCCAGGGGGCAAAAGGAAAACTGTTTTTT	CASRSAQGAKGKLFF
-	-	TRBJ1-2	TRBV5-1	TGCGCCAGCAGCTTGGCCATAGCAAATTCAGCTAACTATGGCTACACCTTC	CASSLAIANSANYGYTF
TRBD2	-	TRBJ2-7	TRBV6-5	TGTGCCAGCAGAGTTAGCGGGTCAACCTACGAGCAGTACTTC	CASRVSGSTYEQYF
-	-	TRBJ1-1	TRBV6-6	TGTGCCAGCAGGCAGGGGATGGGGAACACTGAAGCTTTCTTT	CASRQGMGNTEAFF
-	-	TRBJ2-1	TRBV27	TGTGCCAGCAGCCCATTAGACAGGTACAATGAGCAGTTCTTC	CASSPLDRYNEQFF
-	-	TRBJ1-1	TRBV14	TGTGCCAGCAGCCTCAACCTCCGGGTTTCCGAAGCTTTCTTT	CASSLNLRVSEAFF
TRBD2	-	TRBJ2-5	TRBV11-1	TGTGCCAGCAGCTCTAGCGGGAGGCCCCAAGAGACCCAGTACTTC	CASSSSGRPQETQYF
-	-	TRBJ1-2	TRBV4-1	TGCGCCAGCAGCCCCCTAGAAATGGCGAACTATGGCTACACCTTC	CASSPLEMANYGYTF
TRBD1	-	TRBJ1-2	TRBV2	TGTGCCAGCAGTGAAATAAGGGACAGGGGTGGATATGGCTACACCTTC	CASSEIRDRGGYGYTF
-	-	TRBJ1-5	TRBV19	TGTGCCAGTAGTATTTCAAACAATCAGCCCCAGCATTTT	CASSISNNQPQHF
-	few	TRBJ2-7	TRBV5-1	TGCGCCAGCAGCTTGCCAGGGGAGAGGGGAGAGCAGTACTTC	CASSLPGERGEQYF
-	-	TRBJ1-1	TRBV5-6	TGTGCCAGCAGCTTGTGGCTGAACACTGAAGCTTTCTTT	CASSLWLNTEAFF
TRBD2	few	TRBJ2-1	TRBV27	TGTGCCAGCACGCAGCGGGACCCCTACAATGAGCAGTTCTTC	CASTQRDPYNEQFF
-	-	TRBJ1-5	TRBV6-6	TGTGCCAGCAACAATCTCAATCAGCCCCAGCATTTT	CASNNLNQPQHF
-	-	TRBJ1-3	TRBV10-2	TGCGCCAGCAGCGAACAGGGATCAAGAAACACCATATATTTT	CASSEQGSRNTIYF
-	-	TRBJ1-1	TRBV5-4	TGTGCCAGCAGCCCGGGGGGGCGATTTCTTTGGACTGAAGCTTTCTTT	CASSPGGRFLWTEAFF
TRBD1	-	TRBJ2-1	TRBV2	TGTGCCAGCAGGGCAGGGGGACAGGGGATCAATGAGCAGTTCTTC	CASRAGGQGINEQFF
-	-	TRBJ2-2	TRBV10-3	TGTGCCACGCTCACAGGGACCGGGGAGCTGTTTTTT	CATLTGTGELFF
TRBD1	once	TRBJ1-1	TRBV19	TGTGCCAGCCAAGCCCAGTCGGGACAGGGAATCACCACGCGTGAAGCTTTCTTT	CASQAQSGQGITTREAFF
TRBD2	-	TRBJ2-1	TRBV9	TGTGCCAGCAGCGCTGGACTAGCGGGACCTTACAATGAGCAGTTCTTC	CASSAGLAGPYNEQFF
TRBD1	once	TRBJ1-2	TRBV19	TGTGCCAGTAGCCTCCGGGACAGGGGGCGCGGAGGCTACACCTTC	CASSLRDRGRGGYTF
-	-	TRBJ2-7	TRBV28	TGTGCCAGCAGTTTCTATAGGGGGAAACATTACGAGCAGTACTTC	CASSFYRGKHYEQYF
-	-	TRBJ1-1	TRBV27	TGTGCCAGCAGTTTAATCGGTAGGGGTGCTGAAGCTTTCTTT	CASSLIGRGAEAFF
TRBD1	once	TRBJ2-7	TRBV4-1	TGCGCCAGCAGCCTTGGACAGGGATGGTACGAGCAGTACTTC	CASSLGQGWYEQYF
-	once	TRBJ1-5	TRBV2	TGTGCCAGCAACACACCGGGGGACCAGCCCCAGCATTTT	CASNTPGDQPQHF
-	-	TRBJ1-1	TRBV13	TGTGCCAGCAGCTTATCTATAGGAGTGAGGAACACTGAAGCTTTCTTT	CASSLSIGVRNTEAFF
-	-	TRBJ2-7	TRBV7-9	TGTGCCAGCAGCTTTAGCTACGAGCAGTACTTC	CASSFSYEQYF
-	-	TRBJ2-1	TRBV4-1	TGCGCCAGCAGCCAAGCGGCAAGCAGGGCTTACAATGAGCAGTTCTTC	CASSQAASRAYNEQFF